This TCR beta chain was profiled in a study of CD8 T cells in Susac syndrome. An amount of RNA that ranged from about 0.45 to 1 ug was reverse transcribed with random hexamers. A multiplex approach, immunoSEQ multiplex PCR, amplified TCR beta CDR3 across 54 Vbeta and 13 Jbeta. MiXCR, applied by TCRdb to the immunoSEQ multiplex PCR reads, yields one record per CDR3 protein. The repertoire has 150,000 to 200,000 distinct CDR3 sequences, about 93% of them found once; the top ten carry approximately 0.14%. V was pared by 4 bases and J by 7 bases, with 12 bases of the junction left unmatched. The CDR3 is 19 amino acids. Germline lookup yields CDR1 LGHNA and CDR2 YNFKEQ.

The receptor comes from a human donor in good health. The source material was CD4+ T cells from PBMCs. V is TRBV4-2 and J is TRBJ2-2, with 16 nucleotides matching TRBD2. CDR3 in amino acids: CASSPTTGLAGGRGGELFF. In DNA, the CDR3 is TGTGCCAGCAGCCCCACTACGGGACTAGCGGGGGGGCGAGGCGGGGAGCTGTTTTTT.